This T cell receptor (beta chain) was identified in a study of cytomegalovirus exposure and HLA in healthy donors. In the study overall: The same platform used for the roughly 610 first-cohort repertoires was also used for the 100 to 150 validation repertoires, as a later analysis reported. General observations from the study: Reported results showed that the classifier diagnosed cytomegalovirus status with high specificity and sensitivity.

Assay used: immunoSEQ multiplex PCR; TCRdb lists only in-frame clones, some missing. The sample holds roughly 70,000 clones; about 95% are singletons and the top ten take approximately 3.4%. From germline, CDR1 is SQVTM and CDR2 ANQGSEA. The CDR3 runs to 13 residues. Trimming took off 4 bases at V and 3 bases at J, with 10 bases between the two ends. With regard to this clone: Its antigen is currently unknown.

The sequence was obtained from a man between 18 and 35 years old in good health and CMV-seronegative. The sequencing sample was made of PBMCs. J is TRBJ2-1 and V is TRBV29-1; D gene uncertain. DNA for the CDR3: TGCAGCGTTGGTCAGATTCTCTACAATGAGCAGTTCTTC. It is translated as CSVGQILYNEQFF.